This T cell receptor beta chain was observed in a study of T cells in Graves' hyperthyroidism and ophthalmopathy. Findings and caveats of the study: Most thyroid-expanded clonotypes above 0.001 were also found in blood.

About this clonotype: The target antigen is unknown.

Absence of ophthalmopathy progression within 18 months defined stable Graves' hyperthyroidism. Used for diagnoses were clinical symptoms, serum thyroxine and TRAb, thyroid ultrasound and orbital computed tomography. Amplification of TCR beta CDR3 regions used RNA as the template. Researchers ran a first-round RT-PCR on the TCR CDR3 using the HTBI primer set. TCRdb redid the calling of the multiplex PCR reads with MiXCR, one entry per CDR3 protein. The sample records under 650,000 distinct CDR3 sequences, about a sixth being singletons. The receptor's source is a woman between 25 and 40 years old with Graves' hyperthyroidism. The sequenced material came from blood.

CDR3 region: CAISGSGQVQYF. Here the CDR3 DNA reads TGTGCCATCAGTGGCTCAGGACAGGTTCAGTACTTC. This chain uses TRBV10-3 with TRBJ2-4, with TRBD1 identical over 7 bases. This CDR3 comprises 12 residues. Germline CDR1 and CDR2: ENHRY and SYGVKD. V lost 4 bases to trimming and J lost 11 bases; unmatched junction nucleotides: 5.